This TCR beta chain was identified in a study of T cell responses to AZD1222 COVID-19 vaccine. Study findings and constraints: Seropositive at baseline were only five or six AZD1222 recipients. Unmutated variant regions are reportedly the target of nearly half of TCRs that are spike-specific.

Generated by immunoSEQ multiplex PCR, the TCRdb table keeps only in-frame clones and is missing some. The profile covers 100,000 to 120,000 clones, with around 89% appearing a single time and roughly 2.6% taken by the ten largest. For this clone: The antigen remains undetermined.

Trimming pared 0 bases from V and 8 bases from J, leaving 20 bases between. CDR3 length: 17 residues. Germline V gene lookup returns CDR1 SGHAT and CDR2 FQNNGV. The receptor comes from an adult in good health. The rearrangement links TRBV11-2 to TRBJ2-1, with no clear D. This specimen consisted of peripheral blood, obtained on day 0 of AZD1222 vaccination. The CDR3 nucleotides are TGTGCCAGCAGCTTAGAGAGCACGATAGCTGTGTTCGATGAGCAGTTCTTC. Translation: CASSLESTIAVFDEQFF.